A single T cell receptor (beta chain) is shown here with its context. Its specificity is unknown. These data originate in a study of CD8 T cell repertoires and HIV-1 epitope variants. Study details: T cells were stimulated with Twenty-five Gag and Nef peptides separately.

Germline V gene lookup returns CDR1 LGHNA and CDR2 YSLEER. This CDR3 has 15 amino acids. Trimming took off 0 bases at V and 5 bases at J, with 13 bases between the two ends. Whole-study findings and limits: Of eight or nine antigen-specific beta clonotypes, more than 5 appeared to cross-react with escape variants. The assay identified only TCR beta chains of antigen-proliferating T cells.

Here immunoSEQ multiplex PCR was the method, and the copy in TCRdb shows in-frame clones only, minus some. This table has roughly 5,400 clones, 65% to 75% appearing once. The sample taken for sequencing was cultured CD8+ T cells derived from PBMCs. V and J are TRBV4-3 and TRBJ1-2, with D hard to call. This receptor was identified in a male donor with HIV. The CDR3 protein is CASSQDRDGRYGYTF. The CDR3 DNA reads TGCGCCAGCAGCCAAGATCGCGACGGACGGTATGGCTACACCTTC.